These 10 T cell receptor beta chains originate from one sample sequenced in a study of blood T cell repertoires in COVID-19. The table came from immunoSEQ multiplex PCR; TCRdb's copy has only in-frame clones and leaves some out. The sample gives some 200,000 clones, approximately 79% of which show up once; roughly 5.2% is in the top ten. Material: PBMCs or T cells enriched from blood (not recorded which). Receptors originate from a woman aged 55-69 years with acute COVID-19.

The J gene is TRBJ2-4, the V gene TRBV18; TRBD1 is a possible D gene (6 bases). V lost 0 bases and J lost 14, with 29 bases in between. CDR1 is KGHSH and CDR2 is LQKENI in the germline V gene. The CDR3 spans 18 residues. The CDR3 is CASSPPGVALDAPQGKYF. CDR3 in DNA: TGTGCCAGCTCACCACCCGGGGTCGCCCTCGATGCCCCCCAGGGGAAGTACTTC.

The J gene is TRBJ1-5, the V gene TRBV9; D unclear. Trimming took 0 bases from V and 1 from J, leaving 5 bases between them. Per the germline V gene, CDR1 is SGDLS and CDR2 is YYNGEE. This CDR3 is 14 amino acids long. This CDR3 is CASSVALSNQPQHF. The DNA of the CDR3 is TGTGCCAGCAGCGTAGCCCTAAGCAATCAGCCCCAGCATTTT.

The rearrangement joins TRBV23-1 to TRBJ2-1; TRBD2 matches 10 bases. TRBV23-1 is known as an ORF, though its function is uncertain. Trimming at V came to 0 bases and at J to 3 bases, leaving 5 bases not matched to a gene. This CDR3 spans 17 amino acids. CDR3 sequence (DNA): TGCGCCAGCAGTCAATCAGAACTAGCGGGGAACTACAATGAGCAGTTCTTC. It translates to CASSQSELAGNYNEQFF.

The chain joins TRBV4-3 to TRBJ2-5; tentatively, D is TRBD1 (6 bases). The germline V gene has CDR1 LGHNA and CDR2 YSLEER. V was pared by 0 bases and J by 5 bases, with 16 bases between. The CDR3 is 16 amino acids. The CDR3 protein is CASSQDSSGVGETQYF. In DNA form, the CDR3 reads TGCGCCAGCAGCCAAGATTCATCAGGGGTGGGGGAGACCCAGTACTTC.

The genes are TRBV18 and TRBJ1-2; 8 bases map to TRBD1. Per germline, CDR1 KGHSH and CDR2 LQKENI. J gave up 10 bases and V 2 bases, and 9 bases lay outside the gene matches. This CDR3 comprises 14 residues. CDR3 residues: CASSPDDRGSVYTF. CDR3 DNA sequence: TGTGCCAGCTCACCAGACGACAGGGGTAGCGTCTACACCTTC.

This chain joins TRBV30 and TRBJ1-2; 9 positions agree with TRBD1. This CDR3 spans 14 amino acids. Losses at the gene ends were 3 bases for V and 3 bases for J; bases not matched to a gene: 5. Germline V lookup: CDR1 GTSNPN, CDR2 SVGIG (reference sequence). CDR3 region: CAWRGQGQYYGYTF. Written as DNA, the CDR3 is TGTGCCTGGAGAGGACAGGGGCAATACTATGGCTACACCTTC.

The CDR3 is CASSQGTRGEAFF. CDR3 coding DNA: TGTGCCAGCAGCCAAGGAACACGGGGTGAAGCTTTCTTT. This sequence joins TRBV3-1 (or the pseudogene TRBV3-2) and TRBJ1-1, with D uncertain. The germline CDR1 and CDR2 sequences are LGHDT and YNNKEL (reference sequence). The CDR3 contains 13 residues. Trimming shortened V by 1 base and J by 7 bases, and 10 bases separated the two germline ends.

The J gene is TRBJ2-7, the V gene TRBV11-2; the D gene is possibly TRBD2 (6 bases). CDR3 length: 18 amino acids. Looked up from germline, CDR1 is SGHAT and CDR2 is FQNNGV. Trimming cost V 1 base and J 0 bases, with 19 bases left between them. Here the CDR3 DNA reads TGTGCCAGCAGCTTAGCATCCCTAAGCGGAGGGAGCTCCTACGAGCAGTACGTC. Its protein is CASSLASLSGGSSYEQYV.

This rearrangement joins TRBV5-1 to TRBJ1-2; no reliable D call. Looked up from germline, CDR1 is SGHRS and CDR2 is YFSETQ. The CDR3 contains 14 residues. V lost 4 bases and J lost 7, with 17 bases in between. This CDR3 reads CASSPAYHVRGYTF. CDR3 coding DNA: TGCGCCAGCAGCCCCGCCTACCACGTCCGTGGCTACACCTTC.

The rearrangement joins TRBV18 to TRBJ2-1, with 7 bases aligning to TRBD1. The J segment lost 6 bases and the V segment lost 1 base, leaving 6 bases of the junction unmatched. This CDR3 is 15 amino acids long. Germline-derived CDR1 and CDR2 are KGHSH and LQKENI. CDR3: CASSPLTGVGNEQFF. The CDR3 bases are TGTGCCAGCTCACCACTTACAGGGGTAGGCAATGAGCAGTTCTTC.